This TCR beta chain is drawn from a study of blood T cells in healthy people across ages (dated by TCRdb to 2014 to 2015). In terms of the full investigation: In model experiments, template switching captured about one uniquely barcoded TCR beta cDNA molecule for every two T cells. Age-related changes in TCR beta repertoire diversity were measured in the study by deep sequencing normalized with unique cDNA molecular identifiers. Donors were grouped into four age groups: young (average 16 years), middle-aged (roughly 38), aged (roughly 67) and long-lived (less than 85). Donors of different ages were randomly distributed across sequencing lanes to avoid experimental bias. Using the same blood draw, the study looked at two additional independent replicas of 1 million unique cDNA reads for two donors, one aged 18 to 30 and the other aged 80 or older.

The cysteine opens and the phenylalanine closes a CDR3 of 14 amino acids. Only CDR3 DNA remains: 42 bases, in frame from the first base. From V the trimming removes 4 bases and from J it removes 8 bases, while the gene matches leave 6 bases of the junction unaccounted for. The germline V gene specifies SGHRS as CDR1 and YFSETQ as CDR2. Library generation was performed with 5' RACE. Sequencing was carried out with an Illumina HiSeq 2500. A second about 7 to 12 cycle PCR used a sample-barcoded 5' primer and a J-beta primer mix. Each TCR beta cDNA molecule received a unique molecular identifier from a template-switch 5' adaptor carrying 12 random nucleotides. Each sample yielded at least 2.5 million CDR3-containing paired-end reads. First-strand cDNA was synthesized from all RNA with the Mint cDNA synthesis kit, primed by a TRBC-specific oligonucleotide. Following uracil-DNA glycosylase treatment, all cDNA underwent a first 18-cycle PCR with the universal primers M1SS and BC2_uni_R. Regarding the original processing steps: For normalization, 1 million high-quality reads were randomly selected from each sample, with every read carrying a distinct molecular identifier. Instead of being binned into consensus sequences, reads that shared molecular identifiers were thrown out. CDR3 identification, clonotype clustering and error correction used MiTCR with a Q25 quality threshold and the strictest error-elimination algorithm. A nonparametric unseen species model with Euler transformation was used to estimate lower-bound total TCR beta diversity. TCRdb reanalyzed the raw reads on its own, using fastp at Q25 for trimming and MiXCR for clone calling, and kept in-frame beta chains. For every CDR3 protein sequence, its rows merge into one entry that carries the most common genes and DNA. In this record, the V and J calls reflect TCRdb's handling and not the investigators' own analysis. The sample table holds 550,000 to 800,000 distinct CDR3 sequences, of which roughly 30% were seen once. Jointly, the top ten make up roughly 15% of the sample.

Overall study outcomes, separate from this receptor: Estimates of total diversity based on one million sequenced T cells were regarded as lower bounds and as underestimates. Conclusive comparison of naive and antigen-experienced compartments was prevented by the profiling of bulk unsorted PBMCs. The CMV infection status of donors was not known, potentially confounding age-related changes in expanded clonotypes. Compared with the aged group, the long-lived group had more naive CD4+ T cells, fewer expanded clones and increased TCR diversity, a pattern suggesting age selection. Observed TCR beta diversity correlated strongly with the percentage of naive T cells measured by flow cytometry. As age increased, observed TCR beta diversity per million T cells dropped in a roughly linear way, and a significant reduction was already evident by age approximately 40.

Donors were a few dozen systemically healthy Caucasian individuals from Russia aged 6 to 90 years. Ten milliliters of peripheral blood were drawn from each donor into EDTA-treated Vacutainer tubes. Ficoll-Paque density-gradient centrifugation was used to isolate PBMCs, with at least 7 million per sample. Trizol reagent was used to extract total RNA from the PBMCs, yielding at least 5 micrograms per sample. For every donor, flow cytometry on a PBMC aliquot measured the percentage of naive CD45RAhigh/CD27high T cells. For this clonotype: It has no known antigen specificity. Nothing much larger sits one base from this clone, and base qualities are not available.

This sequence originates from a woman of 80 years or more in good health. Donor details come from another sample of the same person, matched by shared clones. This chain is built from TRBV5-1 and TRBJ1-2; 12 nucleotides in the junction match TRBD1. The specimen sequenced was blood. The sequenced DNA is TGCGCCAGCAGCCCGGGGACAGGGGGCTTCGGCTACACCTTC. Its protein product is CASSPGTGGFGYTF.